This TCR beta chain emerged from a study of blood T cells in healthy people across ages. Looked up from germline, CDR1 is SNHLY and CDR2 is FYNNEI. The CDR3 totals 15 residues. V gave up 2 bases and J gave up 4 bases, with 14 bases separating them. For the second PCR, which ran for about 6 to 12 cycles, a sample-barcoded 5' primer and a J-beta primer mix were used. TCRdb re-called the 5' RACE reads through MiXCR, storing one row per CDR3 protein. The sample lists about 1 million distinct CDR3 sequences, 20% to 25% occurring once. This clonotype was counted a few times. These same records also appear under a second study, on T cells of mothers and their children. This second study says: Using the M1S primer, the second PCR added sample barcodes along with 2-4 random nucleotides.

V is TRBV2 and J is TRBJ2-5, with D possibly being TRBD1 (6 bases). This TCR was recovered from a girl aged 2 to 9 in good health. The sequenced material came from blood. In DNA form, the CDR3 reads TGTGCCAGCAGTGAAAGGACAACCAGGGGAGAGACCCAGTACTTC. Translating gives CASSERTTRGETQYF.